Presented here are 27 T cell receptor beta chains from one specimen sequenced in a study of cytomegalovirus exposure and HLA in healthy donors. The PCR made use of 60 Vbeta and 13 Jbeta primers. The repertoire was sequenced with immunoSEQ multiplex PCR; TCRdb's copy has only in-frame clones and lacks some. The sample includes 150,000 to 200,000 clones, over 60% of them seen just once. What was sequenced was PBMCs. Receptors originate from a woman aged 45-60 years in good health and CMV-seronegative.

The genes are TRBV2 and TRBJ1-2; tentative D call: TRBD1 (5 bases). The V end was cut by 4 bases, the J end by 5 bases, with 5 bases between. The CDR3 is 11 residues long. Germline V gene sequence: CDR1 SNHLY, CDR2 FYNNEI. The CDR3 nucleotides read TGTGCCAGCAGTGGACAGTATGGCTACACCTTC. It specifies CASSGQYGYTF.

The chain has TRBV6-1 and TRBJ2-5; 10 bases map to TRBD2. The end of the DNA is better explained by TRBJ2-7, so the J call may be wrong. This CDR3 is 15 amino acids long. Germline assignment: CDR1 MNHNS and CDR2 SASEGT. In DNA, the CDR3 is TGTGCCAGCAGTGCGAGGACTAGCGGCGCCTACGAGCAGTACTTC. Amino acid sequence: CASSARTSGAYEQYF.

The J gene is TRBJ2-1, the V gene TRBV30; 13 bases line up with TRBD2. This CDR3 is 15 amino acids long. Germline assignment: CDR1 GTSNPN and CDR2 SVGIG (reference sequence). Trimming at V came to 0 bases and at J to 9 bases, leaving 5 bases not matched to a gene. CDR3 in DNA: TGTGCCTGGAGTGTCAGGACTAGCGGGGGCGGTGAGCAGTTCTTC. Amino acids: CAWSVRTSGGGEQFF.

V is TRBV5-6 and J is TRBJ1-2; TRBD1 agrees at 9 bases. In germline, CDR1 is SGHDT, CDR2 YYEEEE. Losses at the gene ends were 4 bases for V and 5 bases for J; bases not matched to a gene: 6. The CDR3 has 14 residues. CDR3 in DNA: TGTGCCAGCAGCGGGACAGGGAGGGAATATGGCTACACCTTC. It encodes CASSGTGREYGYTF.

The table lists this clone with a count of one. The CDR3 DNA is TGTGCCAGCAGTTACGTGGGGAGTGGCTACACCTTC. Translating gives CASSYVGSGYTF. The chain couples TRBV6-5 to TRBJ1-2; D gene unclear. The CDR3 loop spans 12 amino acids. The germline V gene has CDR1 MNHEY and CDR2 SVGAGI. With 2 bases removed from V and 7 bases from J, the gap between germline ends came to 8 bases.

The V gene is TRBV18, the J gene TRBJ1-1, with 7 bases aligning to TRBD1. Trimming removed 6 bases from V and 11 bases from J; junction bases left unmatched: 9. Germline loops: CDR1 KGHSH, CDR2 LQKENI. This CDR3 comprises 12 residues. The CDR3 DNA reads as TGTGCCAGCTCCCCCAGGGGGAGTGGGGCTTTCTTT. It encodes CASSPRGSGAFF.

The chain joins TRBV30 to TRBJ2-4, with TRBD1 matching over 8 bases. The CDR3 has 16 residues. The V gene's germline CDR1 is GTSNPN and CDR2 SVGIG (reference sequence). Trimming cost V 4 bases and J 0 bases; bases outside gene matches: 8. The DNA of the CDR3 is TGTGCCTGGACCCGGGACAGGAACTTAGCCAAAAACATTCAGTACTTC. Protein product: CAWTRDRNLAKNIQYF.

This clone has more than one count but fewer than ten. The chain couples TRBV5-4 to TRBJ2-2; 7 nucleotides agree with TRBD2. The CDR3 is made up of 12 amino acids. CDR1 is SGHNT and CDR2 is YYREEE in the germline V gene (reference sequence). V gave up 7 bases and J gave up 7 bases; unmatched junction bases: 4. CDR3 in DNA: TGTGCCAGCGGGAGGGCGGGCGGGGAGCTGTTTTTT. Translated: CASGRAGGELFF.

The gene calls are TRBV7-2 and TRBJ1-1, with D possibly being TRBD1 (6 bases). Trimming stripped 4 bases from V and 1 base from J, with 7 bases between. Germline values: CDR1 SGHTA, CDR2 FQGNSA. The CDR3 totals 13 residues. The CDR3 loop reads CASSWDTNTEAFF. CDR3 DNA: TGTGCCAGCAGCTGGGACACGAACACTGAAGCTTTCTTT.

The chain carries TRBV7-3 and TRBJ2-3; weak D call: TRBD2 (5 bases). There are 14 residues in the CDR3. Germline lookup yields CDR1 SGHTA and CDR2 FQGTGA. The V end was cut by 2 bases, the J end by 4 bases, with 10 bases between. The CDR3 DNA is TGTGCCAGCAGCTTACAAGCGGCCCCAGATACGCAGTATTTT. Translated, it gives CASSLQAAPDTQYF.

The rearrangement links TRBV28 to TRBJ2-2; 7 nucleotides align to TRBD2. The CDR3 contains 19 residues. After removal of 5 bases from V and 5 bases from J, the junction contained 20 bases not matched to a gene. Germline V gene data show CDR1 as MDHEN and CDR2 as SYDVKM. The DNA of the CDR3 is TGTGCCAGCAGTCCCTTCCCCGCGGGAGAGTGGGGGGGGACCGGGGAGCTGTTTTTT. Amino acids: CASSPFPAGEWGGTGELFF.

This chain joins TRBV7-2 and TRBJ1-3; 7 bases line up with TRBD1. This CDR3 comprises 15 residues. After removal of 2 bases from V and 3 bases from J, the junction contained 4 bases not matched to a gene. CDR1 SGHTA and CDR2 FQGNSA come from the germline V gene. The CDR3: CASSLHDRVGNTIYF. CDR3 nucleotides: TGTGCCAGCAGCTTACATGACAGGGTTGGAAACACCATATATTTT.

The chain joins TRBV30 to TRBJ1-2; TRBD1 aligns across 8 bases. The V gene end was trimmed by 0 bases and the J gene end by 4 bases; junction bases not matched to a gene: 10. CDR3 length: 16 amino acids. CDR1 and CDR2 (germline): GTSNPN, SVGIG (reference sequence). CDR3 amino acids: CAWSVLRAGGAYGYTF. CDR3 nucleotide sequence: TGTGCCTGGAGTGTACTTAGGGCAGGGGGCGCCTATGGCTACACCTTC.

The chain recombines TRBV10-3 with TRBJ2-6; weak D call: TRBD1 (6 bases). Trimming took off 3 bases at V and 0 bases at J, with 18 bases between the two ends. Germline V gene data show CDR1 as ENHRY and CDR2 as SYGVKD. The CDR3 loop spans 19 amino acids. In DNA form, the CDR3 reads TGTGCCATCAGTGACCCGGACAGCCAAGGGACCTCTGGGGCCAACGTCCTGACTTTC. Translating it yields CAISDPDSQGTSGANVLTF.

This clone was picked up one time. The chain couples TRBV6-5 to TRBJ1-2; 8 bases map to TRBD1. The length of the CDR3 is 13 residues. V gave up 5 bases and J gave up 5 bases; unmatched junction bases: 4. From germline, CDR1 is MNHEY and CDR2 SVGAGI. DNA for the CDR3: TGTGCCAGCAGTGAACAGGGGGTTTATGGCTACACCTTC. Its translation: CASSEQGVYGYTF.

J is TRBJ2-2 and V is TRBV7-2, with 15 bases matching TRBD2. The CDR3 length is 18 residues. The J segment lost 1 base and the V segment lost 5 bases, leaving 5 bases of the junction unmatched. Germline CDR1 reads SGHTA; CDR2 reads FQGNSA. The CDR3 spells CASSPGLAGGQNTGELFF. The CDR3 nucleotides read TGTGCCAGCAGCCCGGGACTAGCGGGAGGACAGAACACCGGGGAGCTGTTTTTT.

Written as DNA, the CDR3 is TGTGCCAGCAGCTTGTCCGTGCGGGAGAACACTGAAGCTTTCTTT. This encodes CASSLSVRENTEAFF. V gene TRBV7-9 combines with J gene TRBJ1-1; D remains unclear. Germline CDR1 SEHNR, CDR2 FQNEAQ (reference sequence). V gave up 3 bases and J gave up 1 base, with 12 bases separating them. The CDR3 is made up of 15 amino acids.

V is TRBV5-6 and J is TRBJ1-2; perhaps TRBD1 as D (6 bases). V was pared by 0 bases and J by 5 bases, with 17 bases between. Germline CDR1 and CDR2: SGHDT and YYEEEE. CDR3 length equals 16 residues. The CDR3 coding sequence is TGTGCCAGCAGCTTGGGTTCCCAGGGGAATCGGTATGGCTACACCTTC. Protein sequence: CASSLGSQGNRYGYTF.

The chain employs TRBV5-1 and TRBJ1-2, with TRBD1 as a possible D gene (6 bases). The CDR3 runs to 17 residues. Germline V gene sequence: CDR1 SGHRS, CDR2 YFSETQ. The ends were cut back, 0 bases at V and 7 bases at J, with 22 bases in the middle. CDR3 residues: CASSLEGPAGDDGGYTF. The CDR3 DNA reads TGCGCCAGCAGCTTGGAGGGTCCGGCAGGGGATGATGGTGGCTACACCTTC.

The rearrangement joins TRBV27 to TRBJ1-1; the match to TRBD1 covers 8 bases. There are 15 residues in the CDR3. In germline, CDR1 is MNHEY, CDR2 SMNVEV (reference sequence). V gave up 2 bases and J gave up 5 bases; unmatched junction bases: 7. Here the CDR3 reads CASSLRPTGVTEAFF. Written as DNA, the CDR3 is TGTGCCAGCAGTTTACGCCCGACAGGGGTAACTGAAGCTTTCTTT.

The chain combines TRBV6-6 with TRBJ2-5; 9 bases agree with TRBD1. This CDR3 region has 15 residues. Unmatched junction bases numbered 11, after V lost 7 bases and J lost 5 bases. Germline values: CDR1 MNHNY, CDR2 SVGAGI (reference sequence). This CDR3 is CASTPDRGIGETQYF. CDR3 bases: TGTGCCAGCACCCCCGACAGGGGGATCGGGGAGACCCAGTACTTC.

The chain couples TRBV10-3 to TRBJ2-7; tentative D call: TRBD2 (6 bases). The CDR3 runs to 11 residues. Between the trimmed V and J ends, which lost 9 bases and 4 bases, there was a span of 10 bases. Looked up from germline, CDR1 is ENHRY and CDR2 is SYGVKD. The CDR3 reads CAMGRMYEQYF. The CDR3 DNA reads TGTGCCATGGGGAGGATGTACGAGCAGTACTTC.

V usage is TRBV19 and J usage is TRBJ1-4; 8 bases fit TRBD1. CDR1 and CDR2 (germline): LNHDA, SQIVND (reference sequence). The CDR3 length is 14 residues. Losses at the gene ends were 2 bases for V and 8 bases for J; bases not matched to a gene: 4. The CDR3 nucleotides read TGTGCCAGTAGTATACAGGGGGCGTTGGAAAAACTGTTTTTT. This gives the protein CASSIQGALEKLFF.

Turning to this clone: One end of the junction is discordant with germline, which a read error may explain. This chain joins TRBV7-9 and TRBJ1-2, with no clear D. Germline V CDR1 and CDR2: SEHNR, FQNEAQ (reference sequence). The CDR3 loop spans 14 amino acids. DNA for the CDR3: TGTTCCAGCAGCTCCCCGACGGAGGGTTATGGCTACACCTTC. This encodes CSSSSPTEGYGYTF.

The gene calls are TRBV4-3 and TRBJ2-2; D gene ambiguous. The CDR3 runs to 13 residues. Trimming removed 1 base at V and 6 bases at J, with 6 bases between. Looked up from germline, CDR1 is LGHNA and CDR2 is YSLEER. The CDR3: CASSQVSAGELFF. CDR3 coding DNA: TGCGCCAGCAGCCAAGTTAGTGCCGGGGAGCTGTTTTTT.

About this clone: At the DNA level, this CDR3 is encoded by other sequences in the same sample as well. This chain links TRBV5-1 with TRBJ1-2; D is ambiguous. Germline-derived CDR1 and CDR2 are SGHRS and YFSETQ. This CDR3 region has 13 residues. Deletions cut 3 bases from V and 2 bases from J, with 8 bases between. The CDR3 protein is CASSSTENYGYTF. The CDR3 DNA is TGCGCCAGCAGCTCTACAGAGAACTATGGCTACACCTTC.

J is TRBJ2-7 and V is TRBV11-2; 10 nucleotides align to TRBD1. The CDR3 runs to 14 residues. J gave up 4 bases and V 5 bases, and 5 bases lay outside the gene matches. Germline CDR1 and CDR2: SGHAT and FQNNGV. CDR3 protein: CASSTGTGVYEQYF. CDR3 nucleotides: TGTGCCAGCAGCACCGGGACAGGGGTTTACGAGCAGTACTTC.